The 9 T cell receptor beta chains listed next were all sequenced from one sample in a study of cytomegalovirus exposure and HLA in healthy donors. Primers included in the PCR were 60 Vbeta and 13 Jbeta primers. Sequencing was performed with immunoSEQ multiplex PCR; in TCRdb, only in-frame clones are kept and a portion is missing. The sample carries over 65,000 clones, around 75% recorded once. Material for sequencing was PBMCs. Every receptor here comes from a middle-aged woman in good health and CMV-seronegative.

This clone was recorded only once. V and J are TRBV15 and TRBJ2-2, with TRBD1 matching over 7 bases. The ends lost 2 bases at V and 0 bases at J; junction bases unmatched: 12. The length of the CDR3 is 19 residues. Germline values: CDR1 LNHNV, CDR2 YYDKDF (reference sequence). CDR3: CATSRSMVPGGANTGELFF. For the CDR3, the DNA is TGTGCCACCAGCAGATCGATGGTGCCAGGGGGTGCGAACACCGGGGAGCTGTTTTTT.

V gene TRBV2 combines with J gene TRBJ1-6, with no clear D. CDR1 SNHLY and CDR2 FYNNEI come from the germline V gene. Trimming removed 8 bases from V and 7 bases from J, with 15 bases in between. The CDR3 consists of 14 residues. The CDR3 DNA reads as TGTGCCAGCGCCGGGGTGGGCTCGAATTCACCCCTCCACTTT. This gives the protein CASAGVGSNSPLHF.

Written as DNA, the CDR3 is TGCGCCAGCAGTTGGCACGATCCTCCTATAAATAGAGTGGGCGGCTACACCTTC. Translating it yields CASSWHDPPINRVGGYTF. The chain is built from TRBV10-1 and TRBJ1-2; no clear D gene. Germline V gene data show CDR1 as WNHNN and CDR2 as SYGVQD (reference sequence). Trimming removed 5 bases from V and 8 bases from J, with 30 bases in between. The CDR3 has 18 amino acids.

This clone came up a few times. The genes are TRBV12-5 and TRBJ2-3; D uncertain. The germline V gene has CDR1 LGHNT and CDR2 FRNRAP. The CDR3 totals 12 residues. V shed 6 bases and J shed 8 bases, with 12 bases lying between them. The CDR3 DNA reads TGTGCTAGTGGGGTTCCCTCAGGTACGCAGTATTTT. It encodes CASGVPSGTQYF.

CDR3 nucleotides: TGTGCCAGCAGCTTAGCGGCGGACAGGGGTTTTTCAGGGGAGACCCAGTACTTC. Translated, it gives CASSLAADRGFSGETQYF. The J gene is TRBJ2-5, the V gene TRBV7-2, with 9 bases lining up with TRBD1. With 0 bases clipped from V and 5 bases from J, the junction kept 13 bases outside the gene matches. CDR1 SGHTA and CDR2 FQGNSA come from the germline V gene. This CDR3 spans 18 amino acids.

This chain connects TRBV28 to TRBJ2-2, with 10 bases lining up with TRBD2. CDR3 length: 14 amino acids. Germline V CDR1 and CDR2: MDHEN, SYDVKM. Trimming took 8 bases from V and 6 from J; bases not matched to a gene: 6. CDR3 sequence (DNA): TGTGCCAGCCACCTAGCGGGAGTGGCCGGGGAGCTGTTTTTT. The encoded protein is CASHLAGVAGELFF.

The CDR3 DNA sequence: TGTGCCAGCAGCTTAGCGTATGGTAAGCGTCATGAGCAGTTCTTC. The encoded protein is CASSLAYGKRHEQFF. The V and J genes are TRBV7-9 and TRBJ2-1, with D unresolved. V lost 0 bases and J lost 8, with 14 bases in between. The CDR3 has 15 amino acids. The germline V gene has CDR1 SEHNR and CDR2 FQNEAQ (reference sequence).

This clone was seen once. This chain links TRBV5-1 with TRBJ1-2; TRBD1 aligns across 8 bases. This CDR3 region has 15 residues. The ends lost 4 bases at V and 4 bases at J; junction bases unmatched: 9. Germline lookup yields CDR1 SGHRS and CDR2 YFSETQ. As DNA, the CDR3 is TGCGCCAGCAGCCCATGGGGGCAGGGGGCCTATGGCTACACCTTC. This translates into CASSPWGQGAYGYTF.

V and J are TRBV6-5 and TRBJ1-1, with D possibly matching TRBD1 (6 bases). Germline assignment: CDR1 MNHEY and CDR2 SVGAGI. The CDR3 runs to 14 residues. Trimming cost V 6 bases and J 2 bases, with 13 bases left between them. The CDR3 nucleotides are TGTGCCAGCAGGACTATGACAGGAAACACTGAAGCTTTCTTT. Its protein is CASRTMTGNTEAFF.